The present TCR delta chain was sequenced within a study of Vδ1+ human thymocytes (dated by TCRdb to the late 2010s). For the study in its entirety: mRNA-level TRG and TRD CDR3 repertoires of highly purified Vdelta1+ thymocytes from young children were characterised as a data resource. Validation of the multiplex-based CDR3 amplicon strategy against 5'RACE-based CDR3 amplicon generation methods had been performed previously. Paper-wide results and their limitations: Because unexpected Vdelta2 sequences could lead to misinterpretation of bulk repertoire data, the authors recommended using highly purified populations and single-cell validation. Even though sort purity was high, roughly 21% of thymic TRD sequences were Vdelta2 (and few were Vdelta3), which was not the case for the peripheral blood Vdelta1+ controls. Many TRG clonotypes were shared between donors (up to 6.9x10^3), whereas TRD repertoires were essentially private (max roughly 100 shared). No clustering by age or sex was observed, so analyses did not stratify donors by these variables. Thymic TRG and TRD repertoires appeared highly polyclonal with Gaussian CDR3 length distributions, unlike oligoclonal peripheral blood repertoires.

This clone was detected a few times. Its antigen has not been determined. The sample holds no much larger clone one base away, and base qualities are not on file. Thymic samples were depleted of alphabeta T cells, then CD3+ TCRVdelta1+ TCRVdelta2- thymocytes were FACS-sorted. A purity of about 97% to 99.6% was achieved for sorted Vdelta1+ thymocytes. Thymic specimens were obtained from 8 paediatric patients, aged from roughly 5 days to 16 months, who were undergoing corrective cardiac surgery. After the thymic tissue was dispersed, mononuclear cells were isolated using a Histopaque-1077 density gradient. The staining antibodies were anti-TCRVdelta1 clone TS8.2, anti-TCRVdelta2 clone B6, anti-CD3 clone HIT3a and anti-TCRalphabeta clone IP26. Trimming takes 5 bases from V and 10 bases from J, and the germline ends sit 23 bases apart. CDR1 and CDR2 (TVYSNPD, GDNSRS) derive from the germline V gene (reference sequence). The CDR3 has 13 amino acids, counting the end cysteine and phenylalanine. CDR3 DNA only is kept here, 39 bases in frame from base 1.

RNA was extracted with the RNeasy mini kit and reverse transcribed using Superscript III. CDR3 amplicons were produced by multiplex PCR using pooled V-gene forward primers and a constant-region reverse primer with Illumina adaptor overhangs. Amplicons were gel-purified, then indexed with Nextera index primers over roughly 8 extra PCR cycles and purified with AMPure XP beads. The libraries were sequenced on an Illumina MiSeq using paired-end 250 bp reads, dual indexing and a 20% PhiX spike-in. For the original study's pipeline: Reads were quality checked with FastQC, and TRG read pairs were merged with ea-utils fastq-join. IMGT/HighV-QUEST was used to annotate sequences, retaining only productive sequences with an unambiguous V-gene assignment, and each clonotype was defined by an identical CDR3 sequence. For downstream analysis, the tools were VDJtools 1.1.1, tcR 2.2.3, Treemap and vegan Shannon diversity in R 3.4.4. TCRdb called clones from the public reads with CATT, and repeated DNA sequences were later combined into one row. These V and J calls originate from TCRdb's pipeline instead of the authors' own analysis. This sample comprises over 65,000 delta-chain clones, approximately 37% of them detected only once. Over 0.2% of the sample comes from the top ten.

Sequencing was done on a sample of Vdelta1+ gamma-delta thymocytes from the thymus. Reading the label with the study, this specimen's cell subset or site is: FACS-sorted CD3+ TCRalphabeta- TCRVdelta1+ TCRVdelta2- thymocytes. The chain uses TRDV3 and TRDJ1, with TRDD2 perhaps the D gene, on 5 matching bases. The TCR was taken from a boy younger than two who had congenital heart surgery. The CDR3 protein sequence reads: CASGLLSITGLIF. The DNA is as follows: TGTGCCAGTGGCCTTCTCTCTATTACGGGACTCATCTTT.